These 7 T cell receptor beta chains originate from one sample sequenced in a study of blood T cell repertoires in COVID-19 (dated by TCRdb to the early 2020s). Library preparation employed the immunoSEQ multiplex PCR assay. TCRdb's version of the immuneACCESS table is confined to in-frame rearrangements and falls short of the full clone set. An unresolved V gene accounts for under half of the shortfall where checked; the remainder is of unknown origin. The sample table contains a few hundred thousand clones; only one count was recorded for about 86% of them. The top ten constitute more than 3% of the sample. Sample: PBMCs or T cells enriched from blood (not recorded which). The source is a man aged 45-60 years who had recovered from COVID-19.

V is TRBV11-1 and J is TRBJ2-7, with D possibly being TRBD2 (6 bases). Trimming left V 0 bases short and J 0 bases short, with 9 bases between. The CDR3 spans 15 residues. Germline values: CDR1 SGHAT, CDR2 FQDESV (reference sequence). The CDR3 loop reads CASSLAGGSSYEQYF. The DNA for the CDR3 is TGTGCCAGCAGCTTAGCCGGGGGAAGCTCCTACGAGCAGTACTTC.

This chain connects TRBV5-1 to TRBJ1-4; 9 bases line up with TRBD1. The germline CDR1 and CDR2 sequences are SGHRS and YFSETQ. The CDR3 spans 16 residues. Trimming removed 4 bases from V and 2 bases from J; junction bases left unmatched: 6. The CDR3: CASSLTGGRTNEKLFF. The CDR3 DNA reads TGCGCCAGCAGCCTTACAGGGGGCAGGACTAATGAAAAACTGTTTTTT.

The gene calls are TRBV5-6 and TRBJ2-3; no firm D call. V was cut by 0 bases and J by 0 bases, with 2 bases left in between. The CDR3 is 13 residues long. The germline V gene has CDR1 SGHDT and CDR2 YYEEEE. CDR3 coding DNA: TGTGCCAGCAGCTTGGCTAGCACAGATACGCAGTATTTT. Its translation is CASSLASTDTQYF.

The J gene is TRBJ1-5, the V gene TRBV7-9; 11 bases agree with TRBD1. Losses at the gene ends were 5 bases for V and 9 bases for J; bases not matched to a gene: 15. The germline gives CDR1 SEHNR, CDR2 FQNEAQ (reference sequence). This CDR3 contains 17 residues. The CDR3 nucleotides read TGTGCCAGCAGCCCAGGAGGGACAGGGGGGTTCGTCCGGCCCCAGCATTTT. Residues: CASSPGGTGGFVRPQHF.

The V call is TRBV5-8, the J call TRBJ1-1, with no clear D. The CDR3 spans 13 residues. V was cut by 2 bases and J by 6 bases, with 11 bases left in between. Germline assignment: CDR1 SGHTS and CDR2 YDEGEE. CDR3 region: CASSFGVSSEAFF. The DNA for the CDR3 is TGTGCCAGCAGCTTCGGGGTGTCCTCTGAAGCTTTCTTT.

The chain links TRBV10-2 to TRBJ2-5; 14 bases line up with TRBD2. CDR1 and CDR2 (germline): WSHSY, SAAADI. V lost 6 bases and J lost 9; bases outside the gene matches: 3. CDR3 size: 13 residues. This CDR3 reads CASSPGLAGAQYF. CDR3 coding DNA: TGCGCCAGCAGCCCGGGACTAGCGGGAGCCCAGTACTTC.

The chain couples TRBV20-1 to TRBJ1-6; a weak D match, TRBD1 (6 bases). V lost 3 bases, J lost 9 bases, and 12 bases lay in between. Germline CDR1 reads DFQATT; CDR2 reads SNEGSKA (reference sequence). The length of the CDR3 is 13 residues. The chain's CDR3 is CSASTGTGSPLHF. CDR3 DNA: TGCAGTGCTAGTACAGGGACGGGTTCACCCCTCCACTTT.